These T cell receptor beta chains were read from a single sample in a study of shared clonotypes between healthy human individuals. Sequencing used immunoSEQ multiplex PCR; TCRdb keeps in-frame clones, though not all of them. The data show about 2.5 million clones, with around 93% seen just once and 0.3% to 0.45% held by the top ten. The source material was naive CD4+ T cells from PBMCs. The receptor set was obtained from a man aged 18 to 29 in good health. Some clones in this sample may be carry-over from other donors' samples. CDR3s include the opening cysteine and the closing phenylalanine or tryptophan. D genes are given only for firm matches. Only some rows state a clone size, as once, few, many or a class for expanded clones.

j_call	clone_size	v_call	d_call	cdr3_aa	cdr3_nt
TRBJ1-1	NA	TRBV6-6	NA	CASSLHGRNTEAFF	TGTGCCAGCAGTCTTCACGGAAGGAACACTGAAGCTTTCTTT
TRBJ1-3	NA	TRBV18	NA	CASSPSADTRNTIYF	TGTGCCAGCTCACCAAGCGCAGATACTAGAAACACCATATATTTT
TRBJ2-7	NA	TRBV11-2	TRBD2	CASSSPSGRLYEQYF	TGTGCCAGCAGTTCCCCTAGCGGGAGGTTGTACGAGCAGTACTTC
TRBJ2-5	NA	TRBV5-1	TRBD2	CASSNSGSSLETQYF	TGCGCCAGCAGCAACAGCGGGAGCTCATTAGAGACCCAGTACTTC
TRBJ2-3	NA	TRBV19	NA	CASSRDARGDTQYF	TGTGCCAGTAGTAGGGACGCGCGAGGGGATACGCAGTATTTT
TRBJ1-2	NA	TRBV9	NA	CASSARGEGWGANYGYTF	TGTGCCAGCAGCGCCCGAGGGGAGGGGTGGGGAGCTAACTATGGCTACACCTTC
TRBJ1-5	NA	TRBV4-1	NA	CASSPTTATYSNQPQHF	TGCGCCAGCAGCCCAACCACAGCCACTTATAGCAATCAGCCCCAGCATTTT
TRBJ2-1	NA	TRBV5-4	TRBD1	CASSQPGGAVRSVDEQFF	TGTGCCAGCAGCCAACCAGGGGGCGCTGTCCGGAGCGTCGATGAGCAGTTCTTC
TRBJ1-1	NA	TRBV4-1	NA	CASSSLVQGSAAFF	TGCGCCAGCAGTTCCCTAGTACAGGGATCGGCGGCTTTCTTT
TRBJ1-1	NA	TRBV5-4	NA	CASSLRNRANTEAFF	TGTGCCAGCAGCTTGAGAAACAGGGCCAACACTGAAGCTTTCTTT
TRBJ1-5	NA	TRBV19	NA	CASSIVGQGRDNNQPQHF	TGTGCCAGTAGTATAGTGGGTCAGGGCCGGGATAACAATCAGCCCCAGCATTTT
TRBJ1-3	once	TRBV7-9	TRBD1	CASSLEQGARGNTIYF	TGTGCCAGCAGCTTAGAGCAGGGGGCGAGGGGAAACACCATATATTTT